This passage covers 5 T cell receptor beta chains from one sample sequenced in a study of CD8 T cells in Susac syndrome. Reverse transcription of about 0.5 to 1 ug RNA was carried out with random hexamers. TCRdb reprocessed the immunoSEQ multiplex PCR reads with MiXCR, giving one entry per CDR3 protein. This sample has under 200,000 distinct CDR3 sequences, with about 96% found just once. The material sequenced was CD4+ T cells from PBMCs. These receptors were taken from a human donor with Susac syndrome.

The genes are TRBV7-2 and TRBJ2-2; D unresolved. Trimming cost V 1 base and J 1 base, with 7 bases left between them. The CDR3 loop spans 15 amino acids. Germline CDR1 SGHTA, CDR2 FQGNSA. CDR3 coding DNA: TGTGCCAGCAGCTTAGTTTCGGGGAACACCGGGGAGCTGTTTTTT. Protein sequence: CASSLVSGNTGELFF.

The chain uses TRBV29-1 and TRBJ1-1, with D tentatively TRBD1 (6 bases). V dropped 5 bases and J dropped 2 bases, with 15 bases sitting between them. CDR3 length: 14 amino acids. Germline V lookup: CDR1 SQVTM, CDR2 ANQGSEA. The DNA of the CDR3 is TGCAGCGTTAGGGGGGAGGGGAAAAACACTGAAGCTTTCTTT. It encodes CSVRGEGKNTEAFF. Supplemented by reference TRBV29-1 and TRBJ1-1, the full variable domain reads SAVISQKPSRDICQRGTSLTIQCQVDSQVTMMFWYRQQPGQSLTLIATANQGSEATYESGFVIDKFPISRPNLTFSTLTVSNMSPEDSSIYLCSVRGEGKNTEAFFGQGTRLTVV.

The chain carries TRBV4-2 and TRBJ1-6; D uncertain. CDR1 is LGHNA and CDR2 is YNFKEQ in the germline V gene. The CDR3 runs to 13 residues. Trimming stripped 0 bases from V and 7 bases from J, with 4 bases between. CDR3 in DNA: TGTGCCAGCAGCCAAGATCCAAATTCACCCCTCCACTTT. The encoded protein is CASSQDPNSPLHF.

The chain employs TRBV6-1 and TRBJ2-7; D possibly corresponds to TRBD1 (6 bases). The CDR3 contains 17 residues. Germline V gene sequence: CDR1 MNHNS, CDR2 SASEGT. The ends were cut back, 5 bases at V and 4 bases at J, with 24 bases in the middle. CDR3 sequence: CASSPPPTGNGLYEQYF. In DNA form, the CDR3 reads TGTGCCAGCAGTCCCCCTCCAACAGGGAATGGCCTATACGAGCAGTACTTC.

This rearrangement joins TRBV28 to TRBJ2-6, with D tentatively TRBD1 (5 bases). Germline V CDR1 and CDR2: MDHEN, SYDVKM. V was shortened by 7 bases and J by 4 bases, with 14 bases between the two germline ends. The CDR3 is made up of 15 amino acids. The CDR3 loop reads CASTSPGLGANVLTF. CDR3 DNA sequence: TGTGCCAGCACCTCCCCAGGGCTCGGGGCCAACGTCCTGACTTTC.